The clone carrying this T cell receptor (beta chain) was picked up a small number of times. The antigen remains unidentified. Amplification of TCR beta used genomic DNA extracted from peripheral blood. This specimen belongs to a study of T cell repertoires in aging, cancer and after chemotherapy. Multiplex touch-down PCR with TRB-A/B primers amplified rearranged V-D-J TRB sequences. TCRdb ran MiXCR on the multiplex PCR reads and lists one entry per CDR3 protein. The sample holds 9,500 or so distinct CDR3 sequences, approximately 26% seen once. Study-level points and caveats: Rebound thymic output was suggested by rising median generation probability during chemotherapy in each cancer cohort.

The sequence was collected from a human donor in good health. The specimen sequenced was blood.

The CDR3 nucleotides read TGTGCCAGCAGCTCGTCAGGGGGGGCTAGCGGGAGCTACGAGCAGTACTTC. Translating gives CASSSSGGASGSYEQYF. The chain is built from TRBV7-2 and TRBJ2-7; 10 bases are a match to TRBD2. CDR3 length: 17 residues. Germline V gene data show CDR1 as SGHTA and CDR2 as FQGNSA. V dropped 4 bases and J dropped 3; count of bases not matched to a gene: 12.